This is a list of T cell receptor beta chains from one sample in a study of T cells in Graves' hyperthyroidism and ophthalmopathy. Using its own MiXCR run on the multiplex PCR reads, TCRdb lists one record per CDR3 protein. Found here are over 500,000 distinct CDR3 sequences, 17% of them singletons; the top ten hold 15% to 20%. Sequencing was done on a sample of blood. The receptors were sampled from a woman between 18 and 29 years old with Graves' ophthalmopathy. The CDR3 runs from the conserved cysteine through the conserved F or W. A D gene is named only where the DNA matches it firmly. Rows may omit the clone size; those that give it use once, few, many or a size class.

clone_size cdr3_length d_call j_call v_call cdr3_aa cdr3_nt
many 18 TRBD2 TRBJ2-1 TRBV2 CASSEGSGRAVLYNEQFF TGTGCCAGCAGTGAAGGGAGCGGGAGGGCCGTTTTATACAATGAGCAGTTCTTC
NA 11 TRBD1 TRBJ2-4 TRBV20-1 CSGEQGGIQYF TGCAGTGGGGAACAGGGGGGCATTCAGTACTTC
many 15 TRBD1 TRBJ1-2 TRBV6-6 CASSYGQASGYGYTF TGTGCCAGCAGTTACGGACAGGCGTCAGGGTATGGCTACACCTTC
few 14 NA TRBJ2-5 TRBV20-1 CSASAGAGVETQYF TGCAGTGCTAGTGCAGGGGCCGGGGTAGAGACCCAGTACTTC
NA 16 TRBD1 TRBJ2-2 TRBV10-3 CAISARGGQNTGELFF TGTGCCATCAGTGCGAGAGGGGGCCAGAACACCGGGGAGCTGTTTTTT
many 16 TRBD2 TRBJ2-1 TRBV20-1 CSATAGGPGMIDEQFF TGCAGTGCTACAGCGGGGGGGCCAGGGATGATCGATGAGCAGTTCTTC
many 14 NA TRBJ2-3 TRBV20-1 CSARDLDSQDTQYF TGCAGTGCTAGAGACCTCGATAGTCAAGATACGCAGTATTTT
many 14 TRBD2 TRBJ2-3 TRBV7-2 CASSSGLAGDTQYF TGTGCCAGCAGCTCAGGACTAGCGGGGGATACGCAGTATTTT
few 16 NA TRBJ2-1 TRBV5-4 CASSLPVGPSYNEQFF TGTGCCAGCAGCTTGCCAGTCGGCCCGTCCTACAATGAGCAGTTCTTC
many 15 NA TRBJ1-1 TRBV12-3/TRBV12-4 CASRSRVPLNTEAFF TGTGCCAGCAGATCGAGGGTGCCTTTAAACACTGAAGCTTTCTTT
NA 17 NA TRBJ2-3 TRBV20-1 CSVRRDLFPISTDTQYF TGCAGTGTACGGCGCGACCTTTTCCCTATTAGCACAGATACGCAGTATTTT
NA 15 TRBD1 TRBJ1-1 TRBV7-8 CASSRTGGENTEAFF TGTGCCAGCAGCCGGACAGGGGGCGAAAACACTGAAGCTTTCTTT
few 16 TRBD1 TRBJ2-3 TRBV4-3 CASSPGWDRSTDTQYF TGCGCCAGCAGCCCAGGCTGGGACAGGAGCACAGATACGCAGTATTTT
few 14 TRBD1 TRBJ2-7 TRBV6-2/TRBV6-3 CANSFGQGYYEQYF TGTGCCAACAGTTTTGGACAGGGGTACTACGAGCAGTACTTC
many 20 TRBD2 TRBJ2-7 TRBV20-1 CSARDFRLTSGDFVSYEQYF TGCAGTGCTAGAGATTTCCGCTTGACTAGCGGGGACTTTGTCTCCTACGAGCAGTACTTC
NA 16 NA TRBJ1-4 TRBV11-1 CASSLDIPTAGGKLFF TGTGCCAGCAGCTTAGACATACCTACGGCGGGGGGAAAACTGTTTTTT
many 15 NA TRBJ2-5 TRBV7-2 CASSLASGRGETQYF TGTGCCAGCAGCTTAGCGTCAGGTCGTGGAGAGACCCAGTACTTC
many 16 NA TRBJ2-6 TRBV12-3/TRBV12-4 CASSPRQISGANVLTF TGTGCCAGCAGTCCACGACAGATCTCTGGGGCCAACGTCCTGACTTTC
many 12 NA TRBJ1-1 TRBV6-1 CASSELGDEAFF TGTGCCAGCAGTGAACTGGGGGACGAAGCTTTCTTT
few 11 NA TRBJ2-5 TRBV29-1 CSVGAGETQYF TGCAGCGTGGGGGCCGGAGAGACCCAGTACTTC
NA 16 TRBD2 TRBJ2-1 TRBV5-1 CASSRTSGWSTNEQFF TGCGCCAGCAGCCGGACTAGCGGGTGGTCAACTAATGAGCAGTTCTTC
NA 14 NA TRBJ2-3 TRBV5-6 CASSLDAGTDTQYF TGTGCCAGCAGCTTGGATGCAGGGACAGATACGCAGTATTTT
many 12 NA TRBJ2-7 TRBV28 CASSLGVLEQYF TGTGCCAGCAGTTTGGGGGTTCTCGAGCAGTACTTC
many 16 TRBD2 TRBJ2-3 TRBV7-8 CASSLRGGGEPDTQYF TGTGCCAGCAGCTTACGGGGCGGGGGAGAGCCAGATACGCAGTATTTT
few 12 NA TRBJ2-5 TRBV20-1 CSARGLVETQYF TGCAGTGCTAGGGGCCTCGTGGAGACCCAGTACTTC
few 13 NA TRBJ1-1 TRBV19 CASSIAMNTETFF TGTGCCAGTAGTATCGCGATGAACACTGAAACTTTCTTT
many 14 TRBD1 TRBJ2-7 TRBV15 CATSRTGGTYEQYF TGTGCCACCAGCAGGACAGGGGGCACCTACGAGCAGTACTTC
NA 14 TRBD2 TRBJ2-3 TRBV29-1 CSVATSGATDTQYF TGCAGCGTTGCTACTAGCGGAGCCACAGATACGCAGTATTTT
few 11 NA TRBJ2-2 TRBV7-9 CASSDLTELFF TGTGCCAGCAGCGACTTGACGGAGCTGTTTTTT
NA 14 NA TRBJ1-2 TRBV20-1 CSAIGKGSNYGYTF TGCAGCGCTATCGGGAAAGGTTCTAACTATGGCTACACCTTC
NA 18 NA TRBJ2-5 TRBV7-3 CASSLRWTDRIRQETQYF TGTGCCAGTAGCCTCCGGTGGACAGACCGAATACGCCAAGAGACCCAGTACTTC
many 13 NA TRBJ1-4 TRBV7-7 CASSPRLGEKLFF TGTGCTAGCAGCCCCCGGTTGGGTGAAAAACTGTTTTTT
NA 15 NA TRBJ2-1 TRBV7-9 CASSLDGTALNEQFF TGTGCCAGCAGCCTTGATGGTACGGCGCTAAATGAGCAGTTCTTC
many 15 NA TRBJ1-4 TRBV7-2 CASSLEGGSNEKLFF TGTGCCAGCAGCTTAGAGGGGGGGAGTAATGAAAAACTGTTTTTT
NA 14 NA TRBJ1-6 TRBV7-9 CASSSPGPKTPLHF TGTGCCAGCAGCTCCCCGGGACCGAAAACACCCCTCCACTTT
NA 18 NA TRBJ1-1 TRBV5-6 CASSLDFGTSGWNTEAFF TGTGCCAGCAGCTTGGATTTCGGGACGTCGGGATGGAACACTGAAGCTTTCTTT
many 16 TRBD2 TRBJ2-3 TRBV3-1 CASSQRTSGGSDTQYF TGTGCCAGCAGCCAAAGGACTAGCGGGGGATCAGATACGCAGTATTTT
few 18 NA TRBJ1-3 TRBV2 CASSEALLGYSSGNTIYF TGTGCCAGCAGTGAAGCGCTTCTAGGCTACAGCTCTGGAAACACCATATATTTT
many 13 NA TRBJ1-1 TRBV28 CASSWSSNTEAFF TGTGCCAGCAGTTGGAGCAGTAACACTGAAGCTTTCTTT
many 16 TRBD2 TRBJ2-1 TRBV27 CASSLGTSGSYNEQFF TGTGCCAGCAGCCTTGGGACTAGCGGGAGTTACAATGAGCAGTTCTTC
many 13 NA TRBJ2-2 TRBV6-4 CASSYDSTGELFF TGTGCCAGCAGTTACGACAGCACCGGGGAGCTGTTTTTT
NA 16 NA TRBJ2-1 TRBV4-3 CASSQDWAGTYNEQFF TGCGCCAGCAGCCAAGATTGGGCGGGAACCTACAATGAGCAGTTCTTC
NA 15 NA TRBJ2-2 TRBV19 CASSILAQGFGELFF TGTGCCAGTAGTATTCTGGCGCAGGGGTTCGGGGAGCTGTTTTTT
many 15 NA TRBJ1-3 TRBV7-8 CASRQELHSGNTIYF TGTGCCAGCCGACAGGAGCTACACTCTGGAAACACCATATATTTT
NA 17 TRBD2 TRBJ2-1 TRBV28 CASSSPFLAGSYNEQFF TGTGCCAGCAGTTCCCCGTTCCTAGCGGGAAGTTACAATGAGCAGTTCTTC
NA 19 TRBD2 TRBJ2-1 TRBV6-1 CASSGLAGGRRRSYNEQFF TGTGCCAGCAGTGGGTTAGCGGGAGGGCGAAGGCGCTCCTACAATGAGCAGTTCTTC
many 19 TRBD2 TRBJ2-2 TRBV7-3 CASSPIGTSGSVDTGELFF TGTGCCAGCAGCCCCATCGGGACTAGCGGGAGTGTCGACACCGGGGAGCTGTTTTTT
few 15 NA TRBJ1-5 TRBV6-1 CASSEGGVSNQPQHF TGTGCCAGCAGTGAGGGGGGCGTCAGCAATCAGCCCCAGCATTTT
many 14 NA TRBJ2-3 TRBV3-1 CASSHTASTDTQYF TGTGCCAGCAGCCACACAGCTAGCACAGATACGCAGTATTTT
many 12 NA TRBJ1-2 TRBV27 CASSSNNYGYTF TGTGCCAGCAGTTCCAATAACTATGGCTACACCTTC
few 13 NA TRBJ2-7 TRBV20-1 CSARDRLRYEQYF TGCAGTGCTAGAGATCGACTCCGCTACGAGCAGTACTTC
many 16 TRBD2 TRBJ2-3 TRBV6-2/TRBV6-3 CASSYRTSGRTDTQYF TGTGCCAGCAGTTACAGGACTAGCGGGAGGACAGATACGCAGTATTTT
many 14 NA TRBJ2-1 TRBV28 CASSFELSYNEQFF TGTGCCAGCAGTTTTGAACTCTCCTACAATGAGCAGTTCTTC
few 13 TRBD1 TRBJ1-1 TRBV7-9 CASSLEDRVEAFF TGTGCCAGCAGCTTAGAAGACAGGGTTGAAGCTTTCTTT
many 17 TRBD2 TRBJ2-7 TRBV20-1 CSAPSQKRGGISYEQYF TGCAGTGCTCCAAGCCAAAAGCGGGGGGGCATCTCCTACGAGCAGTACTTC